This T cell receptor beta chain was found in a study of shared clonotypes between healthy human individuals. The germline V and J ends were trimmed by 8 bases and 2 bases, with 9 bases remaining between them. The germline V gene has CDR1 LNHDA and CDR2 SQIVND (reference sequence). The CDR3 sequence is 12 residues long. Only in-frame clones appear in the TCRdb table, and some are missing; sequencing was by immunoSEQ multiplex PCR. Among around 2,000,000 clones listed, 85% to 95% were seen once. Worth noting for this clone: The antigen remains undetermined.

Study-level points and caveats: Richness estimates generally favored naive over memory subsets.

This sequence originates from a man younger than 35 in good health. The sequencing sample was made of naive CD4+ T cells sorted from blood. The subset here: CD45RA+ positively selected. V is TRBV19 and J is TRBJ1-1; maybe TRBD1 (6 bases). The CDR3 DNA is TGTGCCAGTGGACAGTATAACACTGAAGCTTTCTTT. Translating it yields CASGQYNTEAFF.